The subject of this entry is one T cell receptor beta chain. A far more abundant clone sits one base away, making this likely a read error. These data come from a study of prognosis after radiotherapy for stage I lung cancer. In germline, CDR1 is MNHGY, CDR2 SVAAGI. The CDR3 has 15 residues. Losses at the gene ends were 4 bases for V and 0 bases for J; bases not matched to a gene: 4. Without prior chemotherapy, radiotherapy or other malignancies, every patient was node-negative by CT and PET/CT. Amplification of TCR beta CDR3 from genomic DNA used two-round multiplex PCR. For every TRBV and TRBJ gene, a specific primer was used in first-round PCR. TCRdb fed the multiplex PCR reads into MiXCR, producing one record per CDR3 protein. The top ten clones hold about 7.5% of a sample with over 45,000 distinct CDR3 sequences, about 30% of them seen once.

This material consisted of PBMCs, taken before or after stereotactic body radiation therapy (not recorded which). V and J are TRBV6-9 and TRBJ1-1, with TRBD1 matching over 8 bases. The sequence was collected from a donor aged 50 or older with non-small cell lung cancer. CDR3 DNA: TGTGCCAGCAGTTCCCGGACAGGGTTGAACACTGAAGCTTTCTTT. It encodes CASSSRTGLNTEAFF.